This T cell receptor (beta chain) was captured by sequencing in a study of blood T cell repertoires in COVID-19. Study summary: COVID-19 samples, acute and convalescent, were from the United States, Italy and Spain. T cells, B-cell-depleted T cells, or PBMCs provided the cDNA or gDNA that served as material.

Authors' data handling: For nucleated cells, counts were estimated from reference gene primer amplification. Generated by immunoSEQ multiplex PCR, the TCRdb table keeps only in-frame clones and is missing some. The DNA was the basis for D and trimming; V, J and clone size are from that table. The sample records fewer than 200,000 clones, around 72% being singletons. This clone was recorded once. Germline V gene sequence: CDR1 SGHNT, CDR2 YYREEE (reference sequence). The ends lost 0 bases at V and 10 bases at J; junction bases unmatched: 10. CDR3 size: 17 residues. Sequences were obtained from peripheral blood. The chain carries TRBV5-4 and TRBJ2-1; 13 bases agree with TRBD2. The clonotype was recovered from a woman aged 80 or over with acute or convalescent COVID-19. The chain's CDR3 is CASSLGGLAGATGEQFF. CDR3 DNA: TGTGCCAGCAGCTTGGGTGGACTAGCGGGAGCAACGGGCGAGCAGTTCTTC. The whole variable domain, filled in from reference TRBV5-4 and TRBJ2-1, reads ETGVTQSPTHLIKTRGQQVTLRCSSQSGHNTVSWYQQALGQGPQFIFQYYREEENGRGNFPPRFSGLQFPNYSSELNVNALELDDSALYLCASSLGGLAGATGEQFFGPGTRLTVL.